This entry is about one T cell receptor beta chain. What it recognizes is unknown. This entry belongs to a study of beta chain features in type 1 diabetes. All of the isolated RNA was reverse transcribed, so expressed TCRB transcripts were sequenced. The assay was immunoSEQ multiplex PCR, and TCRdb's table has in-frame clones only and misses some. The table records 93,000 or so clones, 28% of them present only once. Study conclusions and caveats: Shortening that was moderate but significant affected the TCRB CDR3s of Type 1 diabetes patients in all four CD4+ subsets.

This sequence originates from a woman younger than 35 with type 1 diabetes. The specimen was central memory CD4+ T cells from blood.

CDR3 in amino acids: CASSSTVRGTQYF. CDR3 sequence (DNA): TGTGCCAGCAGTTCGACAGTTAGGGGTACGCAGTATTTT. The chain couples TRBV27 to TRBJ2-3, with a weak D call TRBD1 (5 bases). Per the germline V gene, CDR1 is MNHEY and CDR2 is SMNVEV (reference sequence). The CDR3 is made up of 13 amino acids. With 4 bases removed from V and 8 bases from J, the gap between germline ends came to 13 bases.